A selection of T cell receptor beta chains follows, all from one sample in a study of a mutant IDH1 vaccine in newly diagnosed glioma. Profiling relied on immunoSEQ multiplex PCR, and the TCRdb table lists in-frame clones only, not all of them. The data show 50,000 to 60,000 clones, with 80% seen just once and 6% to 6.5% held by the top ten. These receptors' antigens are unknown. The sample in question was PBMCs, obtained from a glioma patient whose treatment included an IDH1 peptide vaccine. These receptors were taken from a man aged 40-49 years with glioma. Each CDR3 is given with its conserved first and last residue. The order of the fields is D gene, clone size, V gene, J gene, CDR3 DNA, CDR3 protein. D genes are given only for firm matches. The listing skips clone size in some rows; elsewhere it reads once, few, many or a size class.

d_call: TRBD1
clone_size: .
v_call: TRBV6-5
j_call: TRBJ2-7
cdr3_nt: TGTGCCAGCAGACATCGGACAGGGGGGTACGAGCAGTACTTC
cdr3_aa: CASRHRTGGYEQYF

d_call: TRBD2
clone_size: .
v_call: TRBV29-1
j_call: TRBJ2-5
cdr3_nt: TGCAGCGTTGAGGGCGGGGGGGGGCGGGGTCTGACGAAACTCCAAGAGACCCAGTACTTC
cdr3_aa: CSVEGGGGRGLTKLQETQYF

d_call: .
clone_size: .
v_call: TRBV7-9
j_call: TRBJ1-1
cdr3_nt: TGTGCCAGCATGCCAGGGAACACTGAAGCTTTCTTT
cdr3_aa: CASMPGNTEAFF

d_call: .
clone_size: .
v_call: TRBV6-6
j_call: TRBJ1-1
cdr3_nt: TGTGCCAGCAGTTACCCCCGGGATCAAATTTTT
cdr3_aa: CASSYPRDQIF

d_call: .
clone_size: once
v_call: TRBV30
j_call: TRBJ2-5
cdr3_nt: TGTGCCTGGAGTGTTGGCAGACAAGAGACCCAGTACTTC
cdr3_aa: CAWSVGRQETQYF

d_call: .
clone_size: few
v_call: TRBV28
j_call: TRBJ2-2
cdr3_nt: TGTGCCAGCACCGTGAGCACCGGGGAGCTGTTTTTT
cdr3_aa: CASTVSTGELFF

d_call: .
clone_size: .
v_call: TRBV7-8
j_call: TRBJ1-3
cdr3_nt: TGTGCCAGCAGCTTAACTTTAGGGGGGAACACCATATATTTT
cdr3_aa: CASSLTLGGNTIYF

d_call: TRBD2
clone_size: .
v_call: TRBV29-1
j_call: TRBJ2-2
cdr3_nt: TGCAGCGTTGAACCAGCGGGGGGACCGAACACCGGGGAGCTGTTTTTT
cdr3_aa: CSVEPAGGPNTGELFF

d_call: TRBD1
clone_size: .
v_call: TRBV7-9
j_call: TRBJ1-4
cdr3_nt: TGTGCCAGCAGCATACAGGGGGCGCTGGGAAAACTGTTTTTT
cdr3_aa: CASSIQGALGKLFF

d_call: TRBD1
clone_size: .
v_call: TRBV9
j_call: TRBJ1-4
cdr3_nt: TGTGCCAGCAGCGTAGCGGTGGGGACAGGTGAAAAACTGTTTTTT
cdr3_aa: CASSVAVGTGEKLFF

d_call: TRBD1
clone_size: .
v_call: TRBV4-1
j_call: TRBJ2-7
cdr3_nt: TGCGCCAGCAGCCAAGATCAGGGGGTACGCGAGCAGTACTTC
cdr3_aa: CASSQDQGVREQYF

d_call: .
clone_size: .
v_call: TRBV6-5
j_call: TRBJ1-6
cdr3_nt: TGTGCCAGCAGCCCGGGGCATAATTCACCCCTCCACTTT
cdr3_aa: CASSPGHNSPLHF

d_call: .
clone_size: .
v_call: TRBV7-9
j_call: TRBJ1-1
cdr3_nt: TGTGCCAGCAGTCCCGAGCACGAGAACACTGAAGCTTTCTTT
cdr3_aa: CASSPEHENTEAFF

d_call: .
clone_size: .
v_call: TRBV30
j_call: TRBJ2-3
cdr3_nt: TGTGCCTGGAGTCTGGACACCCCCAGCACAGATACGCAGTATTTT
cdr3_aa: CAWSLDTPSTDTQYF

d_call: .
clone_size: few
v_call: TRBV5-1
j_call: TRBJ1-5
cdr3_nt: TGCGCCAGCAGTCCCCAAGGGCCCAATCAGCCCCAGCATTTT
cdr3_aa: CASSPQGPNQPQHF

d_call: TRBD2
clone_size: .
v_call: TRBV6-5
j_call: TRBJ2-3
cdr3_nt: TGTGCCAGCACTAGCGGGGGGGCGGGCACAGATACGCAGTATTTT
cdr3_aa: CASTSGGAGTDTQYF

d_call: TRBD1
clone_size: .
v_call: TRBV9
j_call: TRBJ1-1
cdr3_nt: TGTGCCAGCAGCGTAGGACTAGACAGGGGAAAAGGCACTGAAGCTTTCTTT
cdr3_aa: CASSVGLDRGKGTEAFF

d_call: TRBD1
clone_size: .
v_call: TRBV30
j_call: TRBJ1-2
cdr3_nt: TGTGCCTGGAGTTCAGGGGGCCTGCGGTATGGCTACACCTTC
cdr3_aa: CAWSSGGLRYGYTF

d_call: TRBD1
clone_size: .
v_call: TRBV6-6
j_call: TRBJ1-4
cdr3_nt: TGTGCCACCCAAACATGGACAGGGGGTAATGAAAAACTGTTTTTT
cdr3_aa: CATQTWTGGNEKLFF

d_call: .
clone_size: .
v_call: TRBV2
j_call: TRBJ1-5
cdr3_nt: TGTGCCAGCAGCGGGGATAGAGGCAATCAGCCCCAGCATTTT
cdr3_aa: CASSGDRGNQPQHF

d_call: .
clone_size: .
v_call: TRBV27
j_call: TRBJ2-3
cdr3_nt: TGTGCCAGCAGCCTGGAGGGTAGGGGTTCAGATACGCAGTATTTT
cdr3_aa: CASSLEGRGSDTQYF

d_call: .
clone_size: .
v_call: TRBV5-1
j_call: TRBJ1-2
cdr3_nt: TGCGCCAGCAGACCCCGGGACTCCTACCTCTATGGCTACACCTTC
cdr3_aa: CASRPRDSYLYGYTF

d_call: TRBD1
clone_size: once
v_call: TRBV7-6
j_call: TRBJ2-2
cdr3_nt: TGTGCCAGCAGCCCGGGACAGGGGGCCACCGGGGAGCTGTTTTTT
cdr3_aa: CASSPGQGATGELFF

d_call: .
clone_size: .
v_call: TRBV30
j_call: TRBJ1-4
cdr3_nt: TGTGCCTGGGCAGAACAGGGAGTAGGAGAAAAACTGTTTTTT
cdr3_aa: CAWAEQGVGEKLFF

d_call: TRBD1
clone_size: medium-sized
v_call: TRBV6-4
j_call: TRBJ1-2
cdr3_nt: TGTGCCAGCAGTGACTCGAGCAGGGGGTCCTATGGCTACACCTTC
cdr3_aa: CASSDSSRGSYGYTF

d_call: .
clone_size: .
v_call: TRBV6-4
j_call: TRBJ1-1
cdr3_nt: TGTGCCAGCAGGGCCCAGACTGGAACTGAAGCTTTCTTT
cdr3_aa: CASRAQTGTEAFF

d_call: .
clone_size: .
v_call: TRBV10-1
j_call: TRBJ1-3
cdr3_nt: TGCGCCAGCAGTGAATATTCCCAGGGAGGAAACACCATATATTTT
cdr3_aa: CASSEYSQGGNTIYF

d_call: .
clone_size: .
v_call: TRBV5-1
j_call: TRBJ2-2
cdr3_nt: TGCGCCAGCAGCTCCCCCCCCGGGGAGCTGTTTTTT
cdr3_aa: CASSSPPGELFF

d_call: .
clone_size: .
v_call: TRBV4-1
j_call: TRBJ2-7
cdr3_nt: TGCGCCAGCAGCCGGTTGGGGCAGGGCAGGAGCTCCTACGAGCAGTACTTC
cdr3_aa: CASSRLGQGRSSYEQYF

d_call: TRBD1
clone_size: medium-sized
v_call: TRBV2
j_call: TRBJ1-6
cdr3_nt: TGTGCCAGCAGGTTGACAGGGCTCTCCTATAATTCACCCCTCCACTTT
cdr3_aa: CASRLTGLSYNSPLHF

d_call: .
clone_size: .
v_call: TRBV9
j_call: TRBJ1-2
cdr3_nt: TGTGCCAGCAGCCTCGGTGGGAGCATAAGGGCCTATGGCTACACCTTC
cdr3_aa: CASSLGGSIRAYGYTF

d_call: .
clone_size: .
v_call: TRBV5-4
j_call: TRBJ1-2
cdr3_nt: TGTGCCAGCAGCTCGGACTACTATGGCTACACCTTC
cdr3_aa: CASSSDYYGYTF

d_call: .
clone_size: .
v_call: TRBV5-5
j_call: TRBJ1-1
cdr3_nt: TGTGCCAGCAGCTTAGCAGGGGACACTGAAGCTTTCTTT
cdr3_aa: CASSLAGDTEAFF

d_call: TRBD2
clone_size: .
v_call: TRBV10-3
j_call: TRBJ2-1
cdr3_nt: TGTGCCATCAGAACCGGGGGGACGGAATACAATGAGCAGTTCTTC
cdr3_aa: CAIRTGGTEYNEQFF

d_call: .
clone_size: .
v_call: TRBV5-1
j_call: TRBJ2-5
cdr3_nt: TGCGCCAGCAGCCAACAGGGCGAAGAGACCCAGTACTTC
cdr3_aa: CASSQQGEETQYF

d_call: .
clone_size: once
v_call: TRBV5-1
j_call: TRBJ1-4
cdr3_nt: TGCGCCAGCAGCTTGGTTGAAGGCCATGAAAAACTGTTTTTT
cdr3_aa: CASSLVEGHEKLFF

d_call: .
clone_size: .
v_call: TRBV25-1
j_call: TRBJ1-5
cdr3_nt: TGTGCCAGCGGGTCCAGGGAGGGTCAGCCCCAGCATTTT
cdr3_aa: CASGSREGQPQHF

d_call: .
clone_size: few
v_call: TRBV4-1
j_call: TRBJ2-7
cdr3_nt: TGCGCCAGCAGCCGCAGGGGGGAAAGGGAATACGAGCAGTACTTC
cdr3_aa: CASSRRGEREYEQYF

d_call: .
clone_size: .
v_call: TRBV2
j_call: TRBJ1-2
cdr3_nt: TGTGCCAGCAGTCCAGAACAGAAAAACTATGGCTACACCTTC
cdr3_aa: CASSPEQKNYGYTF

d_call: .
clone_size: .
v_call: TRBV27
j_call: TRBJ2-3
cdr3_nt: TGTGCCACCTCGATGGACCTAATAGATACGCAGTATTTT
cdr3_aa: CATSMDLIDTQYF

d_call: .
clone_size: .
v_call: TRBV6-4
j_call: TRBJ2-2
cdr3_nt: TGTGCCAGCAGTCAAGATTTGGCCGGGGAGCTGTTTTTT
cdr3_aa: CASSQDLAGELFF

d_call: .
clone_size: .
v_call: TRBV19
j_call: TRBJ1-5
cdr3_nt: TGTGCCACCCGGCGGGGCCGAAATCAGCCCCAGCATTTT
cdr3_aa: CATRRGRNQPQHF

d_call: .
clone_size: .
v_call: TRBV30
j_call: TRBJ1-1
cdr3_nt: TGTGCTTACAAGAGCGGGTGGAACACTGAAGCTTTCTTT
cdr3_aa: CAYKSGWNTEAFF